This T cell receptor beta chain was identified during a study of OX40 agonist ivuxolimab in advanced cancers. V was shortened by 3 bases and J by 6 bases, with 9 bases between the two germline ends. The CDR3 is 13 amino acids. Germline loops: CDR1 KGHSH, CDR2 LQKENI. Only in-frame clones appear in the TCRdb table, and some are missing; sequencing was by immunoSEQ multiplex PCR. In the table there are tens of thousands of clones, about four fifths of which are singletons. The specimen comprised CD4+ or CD8+ T cells sorted from blood, sampled in a trial of the OX40 agonist ivuxolimab. The rearrangement uses TRBV18 and TRBJ2-4; the D is unclear. This receptor was identified in an adult with an advanced solid tumor such as melanoma, head and neck, liver or kidney cancer. This CDR3 is CASSPEPVNIQYF. DNA for the CDR3: TGTGCCAGCTCACCTGAGCCGGTAAACATTCAGTACTTC. Filled out from reference TRBV18 and TRBJ2-4, the complete variable domain reads NAGVMQNPRHLVRRRGQEARLRCSPMKGHSHVYWYRQLPEEGLKFMVYLQKENIIDESGMPKERFSAEFPKEGPSILRIQQVVRGDSAAYFCASSPEPVNIQYFGAGTRLSVL.